The clone carrying this T cell receptor beta chain appeared once. The antigen remains unidentified. Germline-derived CDR1 and CDR2 are LNHDA and SQIVND (reference sequence). This CDR3 region has 15 residues. With 4 bases removed from V and 1 base from J, the gap between germline ends came to 10 bases. The record originates from a study of graft-versus-host responses after intestinal transplantation. The wider study: Those transplanted obtained multivisceral, liver-intestinal, or isolated intestinal grafts.

General study points: Early post-transplant declines in HvG were associated with peak levels of circulating GvH clones. There were GvH clones found in recipient marrow, and some of them appeared first in ileum or blood.

Profiled with immunoSEQ multiplex PCR; TCRdb holds only in-frame clones, not every one. The repertoire holds roughly 90,000 clones, with about 85% as singletons. V is TRBV19 and J is TRBJ2-2; no firm D call. The receptor was derived from a human donor who was the organ donor for an intestinal transplant. Sequenced material: unstimulated CD4+ T cells sorted from spleen or lymph node cells, taken before transplant. This CDR3 reads CASSNLRGNTGELFF. The CDR3 region has the DNA TGTGCCAGTAGTAATCTCCGAGGGAACACCGGGGAGCTGTTTTTT.